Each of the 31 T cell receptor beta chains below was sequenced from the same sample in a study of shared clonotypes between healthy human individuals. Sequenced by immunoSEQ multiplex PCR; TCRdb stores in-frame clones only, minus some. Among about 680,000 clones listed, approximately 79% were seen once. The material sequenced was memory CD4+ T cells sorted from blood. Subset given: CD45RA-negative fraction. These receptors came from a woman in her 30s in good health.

CDR3 nucleotide sequence: TGTGCCAGCAGCTTAAGACCGGACTTTAGCACAGATACGCAGTATTTT. Protein: CASSLRPDFSTDTQYF. This sequence joins TRBV11-2 and TRBJ2-3, with a weak D call TRBD2 (5 bases). The CDR3 is made up of 16 amino acids. Germline loops: CDR1 SGHAT, CDR2 FQNNGV. V lost 2 bases and J 0 bases, leaving 12 bases between the germline ends.

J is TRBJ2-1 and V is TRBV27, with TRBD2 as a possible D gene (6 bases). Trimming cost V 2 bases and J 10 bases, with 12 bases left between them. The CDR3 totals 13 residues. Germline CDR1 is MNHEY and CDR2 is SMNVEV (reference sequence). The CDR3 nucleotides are TGTGCCAGCAGTTTAGGAGGGCTGGGGGAGCAGTTCTTC. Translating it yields CASSLGGLGEQFF.

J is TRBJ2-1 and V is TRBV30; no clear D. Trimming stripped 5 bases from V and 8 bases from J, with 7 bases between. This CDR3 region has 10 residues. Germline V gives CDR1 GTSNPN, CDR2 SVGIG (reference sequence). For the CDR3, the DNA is TGTGCCTGGGGGGTATATGAGCAGTTCTTC. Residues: CAWGVYEQFF.

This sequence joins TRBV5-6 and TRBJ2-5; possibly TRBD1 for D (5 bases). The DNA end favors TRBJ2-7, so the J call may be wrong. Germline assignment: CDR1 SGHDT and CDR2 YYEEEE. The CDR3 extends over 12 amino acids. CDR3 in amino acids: CASSPGQDEQYF. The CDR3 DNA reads TGTGCCAGCAGCCCCGGACAAGACGAGCAGTACTTC.

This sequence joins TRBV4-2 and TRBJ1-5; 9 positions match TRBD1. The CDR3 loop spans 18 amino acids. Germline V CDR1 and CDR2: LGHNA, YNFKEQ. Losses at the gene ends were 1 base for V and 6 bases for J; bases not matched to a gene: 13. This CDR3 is CASSQADRGTLPAQPQHF. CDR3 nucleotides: TGTGCCAGCAGCCAAGCGGACAGGGGAACACTGCCAGCTCAGCCCCAGCATTTT.

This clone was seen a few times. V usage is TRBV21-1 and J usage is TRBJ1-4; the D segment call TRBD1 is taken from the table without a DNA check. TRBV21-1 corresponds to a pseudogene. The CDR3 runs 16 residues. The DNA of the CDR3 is TGTGCCAGCAGACCTCAGAAAGGGGGCACTAATGAAAAACTGTTTTTT. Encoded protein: CASRPQKGGTNEKLFF.

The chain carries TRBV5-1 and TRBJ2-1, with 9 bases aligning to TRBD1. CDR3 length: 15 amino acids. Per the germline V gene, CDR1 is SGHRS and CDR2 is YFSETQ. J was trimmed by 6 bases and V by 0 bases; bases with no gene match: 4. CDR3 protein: CASSLGDRGINEQFF. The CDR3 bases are TGCGCCAGCAGCTTGGGAGACAGGGGGATCAATGAGCAGTTCTTC.

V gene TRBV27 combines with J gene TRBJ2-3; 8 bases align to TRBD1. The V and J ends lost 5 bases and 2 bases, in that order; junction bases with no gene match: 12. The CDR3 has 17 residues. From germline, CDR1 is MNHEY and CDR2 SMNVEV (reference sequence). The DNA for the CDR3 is TGTGCCAGCAGTCCCGCTCCGGGACAGGAACACACAGATACGCAGTATTTT. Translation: CASSPAPGQEHTDTQYF.

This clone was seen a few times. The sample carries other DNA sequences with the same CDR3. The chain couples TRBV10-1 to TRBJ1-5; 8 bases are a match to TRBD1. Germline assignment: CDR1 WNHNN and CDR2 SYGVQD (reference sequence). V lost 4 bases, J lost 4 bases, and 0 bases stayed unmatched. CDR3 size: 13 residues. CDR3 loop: CASSGTGNQPQHF. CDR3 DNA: TGCGCCAGCAGTGGGACAGGGAATCAGCCCCAGCATTTT.

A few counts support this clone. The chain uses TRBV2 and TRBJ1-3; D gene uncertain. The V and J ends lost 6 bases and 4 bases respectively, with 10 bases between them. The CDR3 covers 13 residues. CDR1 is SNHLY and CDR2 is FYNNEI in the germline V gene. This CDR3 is CASSRPGGNTIYF. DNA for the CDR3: TGTGCCAGCAGCCGGCCGGGAGGAAACACCATATATTTT.

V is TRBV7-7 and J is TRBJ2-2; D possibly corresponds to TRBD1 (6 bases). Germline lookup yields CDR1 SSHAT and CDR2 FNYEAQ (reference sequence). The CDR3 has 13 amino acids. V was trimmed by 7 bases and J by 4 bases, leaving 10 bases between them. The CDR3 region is CASTGVSTGELFF. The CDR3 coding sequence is TGTGCCAGCACAGGGGTTTCCACCGGGGAGCTGTTTTTT.

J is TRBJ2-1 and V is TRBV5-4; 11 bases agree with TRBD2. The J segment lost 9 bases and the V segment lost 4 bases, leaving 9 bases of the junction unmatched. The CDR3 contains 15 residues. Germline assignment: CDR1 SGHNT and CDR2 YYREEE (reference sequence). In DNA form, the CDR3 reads TGTGCCAGCAGCACAAGTAGCGGGAGGGCCACTGAGCAGTTCTTC. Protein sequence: CASSTSSGRATEQFF.

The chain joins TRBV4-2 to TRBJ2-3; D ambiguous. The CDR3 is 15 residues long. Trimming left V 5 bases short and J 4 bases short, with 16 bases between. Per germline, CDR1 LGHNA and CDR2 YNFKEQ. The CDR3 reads CASSDPLGSADTQYF. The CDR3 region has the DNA TGTGCCAGCAGCGATCCATTGGGGTCCGCAGATACGCAGTATTTT.

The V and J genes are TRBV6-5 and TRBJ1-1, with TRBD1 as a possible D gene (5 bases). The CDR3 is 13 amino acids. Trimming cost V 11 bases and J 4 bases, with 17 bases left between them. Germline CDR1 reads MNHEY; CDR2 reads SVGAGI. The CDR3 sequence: CAVGNGGVTEAFF. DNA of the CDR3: TGTGCCGTCGGGAACGGGGGGGTCACTGAAGCTTTCTTT.

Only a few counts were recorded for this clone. The CDR3 spells CASSAPGPGAFF. CDR3 nucleotide sequence: TGTGCCAGCAGCGCCCCGGGGCCGGGAGCTTTCTTT. The chain combines TRBV7-2 with TRBJ1-1, with D perhaps TRBD1 (5 bases). V lost 5 bases and J lost 10, with 14 bases in between. Germline lookup yields CDR1 SGHTA and CDR2 FQGNSA. The CDR3 contains 12 residues.

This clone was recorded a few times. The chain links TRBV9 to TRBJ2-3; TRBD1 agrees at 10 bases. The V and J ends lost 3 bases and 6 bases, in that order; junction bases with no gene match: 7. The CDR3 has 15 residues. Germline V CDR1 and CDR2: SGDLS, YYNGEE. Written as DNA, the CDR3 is TGTGCCAGCAGCGCACGACAGGGGGCGAGGGATACGCAGTATTTT. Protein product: CASSARQGARDTQYF.

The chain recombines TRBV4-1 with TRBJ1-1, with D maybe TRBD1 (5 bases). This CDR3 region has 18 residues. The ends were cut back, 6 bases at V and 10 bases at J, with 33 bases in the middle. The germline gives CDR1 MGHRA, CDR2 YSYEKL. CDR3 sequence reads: CASRQEPLGEGGRAGAFF. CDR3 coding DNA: TGCGCCAGCAGACAGGAACCGCTAGGAGAGGGCGGACGTGCTGGAGCTTTCTTT.

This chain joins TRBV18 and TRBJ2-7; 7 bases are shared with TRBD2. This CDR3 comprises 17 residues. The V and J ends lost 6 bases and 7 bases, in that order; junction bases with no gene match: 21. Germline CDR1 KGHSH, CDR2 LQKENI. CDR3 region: CASSEGLGVAGPREQYF. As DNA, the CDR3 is TGTGCCAGCTCTGAAGGTCTGGGGGTAGCGGGCCCTAGAGAGCAGTACTTC.

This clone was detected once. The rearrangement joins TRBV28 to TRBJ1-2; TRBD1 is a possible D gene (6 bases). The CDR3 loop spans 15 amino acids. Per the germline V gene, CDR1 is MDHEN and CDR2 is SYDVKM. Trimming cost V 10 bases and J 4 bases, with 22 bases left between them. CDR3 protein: CATLSQGQGAYGYTF. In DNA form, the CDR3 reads TGTGCCACCCTTTCGCAGGGGCAGGGAGCCTATGGCTACACCTTC.

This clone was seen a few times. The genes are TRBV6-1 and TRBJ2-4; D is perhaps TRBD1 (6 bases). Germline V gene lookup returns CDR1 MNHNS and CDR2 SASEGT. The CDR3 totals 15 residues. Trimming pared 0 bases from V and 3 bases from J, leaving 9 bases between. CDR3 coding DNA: TGTGCCAGCAGTGAAGCCAGGGGCGTCAAAAACATTCAGTACTTC. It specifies CASSEARGVKNIQYF.

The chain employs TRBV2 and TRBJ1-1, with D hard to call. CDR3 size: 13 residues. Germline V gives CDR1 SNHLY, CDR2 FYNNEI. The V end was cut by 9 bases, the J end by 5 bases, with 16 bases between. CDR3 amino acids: CASKREGPTEAFF. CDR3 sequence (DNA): TGTGCCAGTAAGAGGGAAGGGCCAACTGAAGCTTTCTTT.

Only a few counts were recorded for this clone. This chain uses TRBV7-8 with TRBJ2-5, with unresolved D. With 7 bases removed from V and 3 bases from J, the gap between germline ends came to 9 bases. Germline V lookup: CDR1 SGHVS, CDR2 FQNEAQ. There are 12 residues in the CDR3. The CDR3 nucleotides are TGTGCCAGCAAGACTTCAGAAGAGACCCAGTACTTC. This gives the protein CASKTSEETQYF.

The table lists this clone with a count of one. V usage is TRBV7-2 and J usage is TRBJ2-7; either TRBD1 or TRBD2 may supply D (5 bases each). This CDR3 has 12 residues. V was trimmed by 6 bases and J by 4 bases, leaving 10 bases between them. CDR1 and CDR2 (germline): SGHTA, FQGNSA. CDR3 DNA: TGTGCCAGCAGACATGAGGGGTACGAGCAGTACTTC. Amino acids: CASRHEGYEQYF.

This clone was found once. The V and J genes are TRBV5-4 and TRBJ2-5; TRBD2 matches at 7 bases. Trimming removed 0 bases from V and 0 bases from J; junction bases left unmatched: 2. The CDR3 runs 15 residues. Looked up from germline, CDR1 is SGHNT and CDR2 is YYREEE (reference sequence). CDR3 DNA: TGTGCCAGCAGCTTGGGGGGGACTAACCAAGAGACCCAGTACTTC. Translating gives CASSLGGTNQETQYF.

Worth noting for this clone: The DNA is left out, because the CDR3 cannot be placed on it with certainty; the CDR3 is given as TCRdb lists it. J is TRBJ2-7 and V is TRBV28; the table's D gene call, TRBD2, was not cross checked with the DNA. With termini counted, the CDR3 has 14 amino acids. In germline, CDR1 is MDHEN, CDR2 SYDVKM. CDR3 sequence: CAAVGPGGRYEQYF.

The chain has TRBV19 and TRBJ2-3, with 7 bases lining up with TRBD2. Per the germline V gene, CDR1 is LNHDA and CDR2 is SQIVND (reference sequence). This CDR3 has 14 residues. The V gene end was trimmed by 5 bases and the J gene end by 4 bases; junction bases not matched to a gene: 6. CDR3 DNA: TGTGCCAGTAGTGTTTCGGGAGGTGCAGATACGCAGTATTTT. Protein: CASSVSGGADTQYF.

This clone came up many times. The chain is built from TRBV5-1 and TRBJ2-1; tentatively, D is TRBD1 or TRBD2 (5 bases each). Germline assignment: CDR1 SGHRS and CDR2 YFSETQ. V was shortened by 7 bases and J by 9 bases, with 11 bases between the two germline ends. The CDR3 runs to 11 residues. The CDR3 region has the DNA TGCGCCAGCGAGCTCGGGGCTGAGCAGTTCTTC. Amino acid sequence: CASELGAEQFF.

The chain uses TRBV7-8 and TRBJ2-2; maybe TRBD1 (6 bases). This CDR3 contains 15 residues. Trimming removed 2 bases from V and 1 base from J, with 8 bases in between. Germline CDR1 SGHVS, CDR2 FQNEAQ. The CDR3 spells CASSLQGLNTGELFF. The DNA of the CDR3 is TGTGCCAGCAGCTTACAGGGGTTGAACACCGGGGAGCTGTTTTTT.

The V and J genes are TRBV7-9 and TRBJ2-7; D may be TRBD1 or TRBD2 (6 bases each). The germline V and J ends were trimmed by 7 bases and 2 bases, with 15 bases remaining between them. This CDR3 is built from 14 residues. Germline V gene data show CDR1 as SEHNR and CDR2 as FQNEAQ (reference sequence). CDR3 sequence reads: CASTKGGVAYEQYF. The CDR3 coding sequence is TGTGCCAGCACCAAGGGGGGAGTGGCCTACGAGCAGTACTTC.

As DNA, the CDR3 is TGCGCCAGCAGCCAATCGACTAGCGTGAGTGGGACAGATACGCAGTATTTT. Its protein product is CASSQSTSVSGTDTQYF. The chain couples TRBV4-1 to TRBJ2-3; 8 bases map to TRBD2. The CDR3 spans 17 residues. The V gene's germline CDR1 is MGHRA and CDR2 YSYEKL. J gave up 3 bases and V 2 bases, and 10 bases lay outside the gene matches.

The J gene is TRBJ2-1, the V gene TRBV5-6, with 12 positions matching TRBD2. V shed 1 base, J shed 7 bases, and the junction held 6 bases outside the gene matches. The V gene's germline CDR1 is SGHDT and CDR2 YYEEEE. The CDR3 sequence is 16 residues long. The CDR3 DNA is TGTGCCAGCAGCTTGCTCGAGACTAGCGGGAGTAATGAGCAGTTCTTC. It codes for CASSLLETSGSNEQFF. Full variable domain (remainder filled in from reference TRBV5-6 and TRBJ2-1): DAGVTQSPTHLIKTRGQQVTLRCSPKSGHDTVSWYQQALGQGPQFIFQYYEEEERQRGNFPDRFSGHQFPNYSSELNVNALLLGDSALYLCASSLLETSGSNEQFFGPGTRLTVL.